This TCR beta chain was recorded in a study of somatic mutations in cytotoxic T cells in rheumatoid arthritis (dated by TCRdb to between 2016 and 2019). With regard to the full study: Patient peripheral blood (about 31 ml EDTA) was drawn right after diagnosis and before any treatment started. Sorted V beta1+ cells also underwent TCRB sequencing, and some V beta antibody-stained T-cell populations were flow-sorted at nearly 100% purity on a FACSAria II or Sony SH800. Patient and control groups had essentially identical median ages. In newly diagnosed rheumatoid arthritis without treatment, the study examined if expanded CD8+ T-cell clones harbor somatic mutations, relying on TCRB deep sequencing to characterize clonality. A total of around 62 rheumatoid arthritis patients and 15 to 25 healthy controls underwent TCRB deep sequencing.

Notes on this clone: It lacks a known antigen. Base qualities were left out, and no much larger clone turns up one base away.

Reading the germline V gene gives CDR1 SNHLY and CDR2 FYNNEI. V is cut by 1 base and J by 7 bases, and the space between the germline ends is 16 bases. The CDR3 goes from the cysteine to the phenylalanine over 15 residues. Only the CDR3 DNA stays, 45 bases, in frame from base 1. Beyond this particular receptor, the publication reports: No adjustment for multiple comparisons was made for the slight TRBV07 underrepresentation in patients. Several identical CD8+ TCRB sequences were found in both blood and synovial fluid, and in about an eighth of the 65 patients the largest CD8+ clone exceeded 20% of CD8+ cells. CD8+ T-cell clonality did not differ significantly between rheumatoid arthritis patients and age-matched healthy controls. CD8+ clonality increased with age in patients (Spearman r ≈ 0.5) but not in healthy controls. It was unknown which antigens the expanded CD8+ clones targeted, and their absence from virus-specific databases did not exclude viral specificity.

Flow cytometry confirmed the purity of CD4+ and CD8+ cells that had been isolated by positive magnetic bead selection on an AutoMACS. After a first flow cytometry screen using a TCR V beta antibody panel, clonal expansions were characterized through TCRB deep sequencing of sorted CD8+ fractions. Peripheral blood mononuclear cells were isolated by Ficoll-Paque PLUS density gradient separation. Using Nucleospin Tissue or Tissue XS kits, DNA was extracted from CD4-enriched, CD8-enriched or PBMC samples, with quantification by a Qubit 2.0 fluorometer. Genomic DNA underwent TCRB CDR3 sequencing using the immunoSEQ assay. Under the source paper's analysis protocol: Published virus-specific TCRB sequences were compared with patient CD8+ clones larger than 1%, and only a few matches were found. The analyses included only productive TCRB rearrangements. Clonality was calculated as a Shannon entropy-based productive clonality index, and a clone was defined by a unique TCRB CDR3 sequence. Repertoire overlap between two samples was calculated from the template counts of each clone relative to total templates per sample. V-gene usage from TCRB sequencing and V-gene usage measured by flow cytometry were correlated (Spearman r of 0.61). Held by TCRdb, this immuneACCESS table contains in-frame sequences only and omits some clones. Under half of the omission traces to an unresolved V gene where checked; the cause of the rest is unknown. The V and J calls and clone size come from that table; D and trimming were worked out from the DNA. The sample table contains about 14,000 clones; only one count was recorded for more than 60% of them. Less than 20% of the sample is in the top ten clones.

Sequencing was done on a sample of CD8+ T cells sorted from blood. Rearrangement joined TRBV2 to TRBJ1-1; the D region possibly corresponds to TRBD1 (5 bases align). The TCR comes from an adult with rheumatoid arthritis. The CDR3 here reads CASSEEGPGHIEAFF. The DNA sequence reads TGTGCCAGCAGTGAAGAGGGTCCAGGACATATTGAAGCTTTCTTT.